The sequence of this T cell receptor (beta chain) was determined in a study of blood T cell repertoires in COVID-19. Study information: Sources were T cells, B-cell-depleted T cells, or PBMCs; the material itself was cDNA or gDNA.

The CDR3 spans 11 residues. Trimming took 4 bases from V and 10 from J, leaving 8 bases between them. Germline V lookup: CDR1 SGDLS, CDR2 YYNGEE. Under the authors' procedure: The authors estimated nucleated cell counts from reference gene primer amplification. Measured with immunoSEQ multiplex PCR; TCRdb has only the in-frame clones, and not every one. V, J and clone size are those of that table, while D and trimming were read from the DNA. The profile shows about 200,000 clones, around four fifths of them singletons. Sequenced material: peripheral blood. The chain employs TRBV9 and TRBJ1-4; D is uncertain. This clonotype originated in a woman aged 45-59 years with active or convalescent COVID-19. CDR3 nucleotide sequence: TGTGCCAGCAGCTCCAGAGGAAAACTGTTTTTT. Translating gives CASSSRGKLFF.